The rows below give T cell receptor beta chains drawn from one sample of a study of blood T cells in healthy people across ages. TCRdb itself ran the 5' RACE reads through MiXCR, one entry per CDR3 protein. The sample lists approximately 1,700,000 distinct CDR3 sequences, more than 35% occurring once. The sample consisted of blood. The receptors originated from a human donor in good health. The CDR3 runs from the conserved cysteine through the conserved F or W. A D gene is named only where the DNA matches it firmly. For some rows the clone size is stated as once, few or many, or as a class when expanded; others skip it.

cdr3_length j_call d_call v_call clone_size cdr3_nt cdr3_aa
12 TRBJ2-1 NA TRBV7-9 NA TGTGCCAGCAGCGAAACACAGGGAGAGCAGTTCTTC CASSETQGEQFF
17 TRBJ2-7 TRBD1 TRBV5-6 NA TGTGCCAGCAGCGGCCGGGACAGGGGAAACTACAACTACGAGCAGTACTTC CASSGRDRGNYNYEQYF
14 TRBJ2-7 NA TRBV6-2/TRBV6-3 NA TGTGCCAGCAGTTGGAGCGGAGCAGACTACGAGCAGTACTTC CASSWSGADYEQYF
11 TRBJ1-2 NA TRBV29-1 NA TGCAGCGTTGAAGCAGGACCGGGCTACACCTTC CSVEAGPGYTF
14 TRBJ2-1 TRBD2 TRBV4-3 few TGCGCCAGCAGCCAAGTTTGGGGGAGGGATGAGCAGTTCTTC CASSQVWGRDEQFF
12 TRBJ1-2 NA TRBV3-1 NA TGTGCCAGCAGCCAAGCCAGGAGCGGCTACACCTTC CASSQARSGYTF
15 TRBJ2-3 TRBD2 TRBV20-1 NA TGCACTACCGAGACTGGACTAGCTAGCACAGATACGCAGTATTTT CTTETGLASTDTQYF
16 TRBJ2-7 NA TRBV6-5 few TGTGCCAGCAGTTACTCGTCGGGGCAGTTCTCCTGCGAGCAGTACTTC CASSYSSGQFSCEQYF
15 TRBJ2-5 TRBD1 TRBV12-3/TRBV12-4 NA TGTGCCAGCAGCGCCGGACAGGGGATTCGAGAGACCCAGTACTTC CASSAGQGIRETQYF
11 TRBJ1-1 NA TRBV6-1 few TGTGCCAGCAGACTGGATCGGGGAGCTTTCTTT CASRLDRGAFF
12 TRBJ2-7 NA TRBV20-1 NA TGCAGGGCTAGAGGAGGGGAGACAGCCCAGTACTTC CRARGGETAQYF
15 TRBJ2-7 TRBD2 TRBV11-2 NA TGTGCCAGCAGCAAGACTAGCGGGGGGGCCTACGAGCAGTACTTC CASSKTSGGAYEQYF
13 TRBJ1-4 NA TRBV20-1 NA TGCAGTGCTAGGGGACCCGGGAGGTGGAAACTGTTTTTT CSARGPGRWKLFF